This TCR beta chain comes out of a study of Ad26.COV2.S vaccination and SARS-CoV-2 variants. Note on this clone: Within the sample, other DNA sequences also encode this same CDR3.

V was shortened by 4 bases and J by 4 bases, with 6 bases between the two germline ends. The CDR3 covers 12 residues. Looked up from germline, CDR1 is SGHNT and CDR2 is YYREEE (reference sequence). This table comes from immunoSEQ multiplex PCR, and its TCRdb copy is limited to in-frame clones, with some not included. The sample holds hundreds of thousands of clones, just over 90% seen once. Sample: peripheral blood, taken after recovery from COVID-19. The source is a human donor who had recovered from COVID-19. The chain links TRBV5-4 to TRBJ1-3; the D is unclear. The CDR3 loop is CASSLQGNTIYF. The CDR3 DNA is TGTGCCAGCAGCCTACAGGGAAACACCATATATTTT.